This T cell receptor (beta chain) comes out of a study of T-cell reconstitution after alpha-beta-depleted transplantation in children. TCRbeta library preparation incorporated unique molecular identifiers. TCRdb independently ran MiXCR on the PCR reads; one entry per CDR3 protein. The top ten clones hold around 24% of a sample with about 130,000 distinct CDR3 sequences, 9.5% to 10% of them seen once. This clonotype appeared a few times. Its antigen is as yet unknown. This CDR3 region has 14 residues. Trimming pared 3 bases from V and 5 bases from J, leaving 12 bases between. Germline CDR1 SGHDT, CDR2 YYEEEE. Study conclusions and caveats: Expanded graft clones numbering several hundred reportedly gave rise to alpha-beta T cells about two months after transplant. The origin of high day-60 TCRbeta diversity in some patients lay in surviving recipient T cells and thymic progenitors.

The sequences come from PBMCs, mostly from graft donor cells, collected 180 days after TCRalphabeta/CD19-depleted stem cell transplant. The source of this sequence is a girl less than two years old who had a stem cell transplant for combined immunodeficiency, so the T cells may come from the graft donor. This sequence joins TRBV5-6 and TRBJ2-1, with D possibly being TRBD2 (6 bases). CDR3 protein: CASSWASDNNEQFF. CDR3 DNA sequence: TGTGCCAGCAGCTGGGCTAGCGACAACAATGAGCAGTTCTTC.